This T cell receptor (beta chain) was recorded in a study of neurological immune-mediated disorders. Per the germline V gene, CDR1 is ENHRY and CDR2 is SYGVKD. The CDR3 is 12 amino acids. Trimming took 0 bases from V and 7 from J, leaving 6 bases between them. The time point is: longitudinal time-point 2. This clonotype has a count of ten or more. 5'RACE employing 10-nucleotide random UMIs yielded the cDNA. TCRdb recomputed calls from the 5' RACE reads with MiXCR, one row per CDR3 protein. The table has fewer than 60,000 distinct CDR3 sequences, less than 15% seen once; the top ten hold less than 5.5%.

This receptor was obtained from a male donor with HTLV-1-associated myelopathy (HAM/TSP). The chain joins TRBV10-3 to TRBJ1-1; D not certain. The sample comprised PBMCs. The CDR3 loop is CAISESANEAFF. The CDR3 DNA reads as TGTGCCATCAGTGAGTCCGCGAATGAAGCTTTCTTT.